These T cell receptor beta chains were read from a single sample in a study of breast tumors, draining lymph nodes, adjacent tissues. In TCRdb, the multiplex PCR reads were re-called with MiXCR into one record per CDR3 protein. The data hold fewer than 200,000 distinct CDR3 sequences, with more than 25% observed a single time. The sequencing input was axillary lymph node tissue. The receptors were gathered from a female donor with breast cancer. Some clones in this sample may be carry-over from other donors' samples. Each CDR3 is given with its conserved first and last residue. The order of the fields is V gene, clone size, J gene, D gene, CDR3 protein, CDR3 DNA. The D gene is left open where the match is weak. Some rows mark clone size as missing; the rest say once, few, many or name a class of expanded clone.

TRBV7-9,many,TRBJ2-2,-,CASSLQGATGELFF,TGTGCCAGCAGCTTACAGGGCGCCACCGGGGAGCTGTTTTTT
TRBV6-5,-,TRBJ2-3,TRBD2,CASSSPSGGAPDTQYF,TGTGCCAGCAGTTCCCCTAGCGGGGGGGCACCAGATACGCAGTATTTT
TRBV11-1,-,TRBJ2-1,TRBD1,CASSLGATFKSDRGDEQFF,TGTGCCAGCAGCTTAGGCGCAACGTTCAAATCCGACAGGGGGGATGAGCAGTTCTTC
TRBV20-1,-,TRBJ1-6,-,CSAHGGVYNSPLHF,TGCAGTGCTCATGGGGGGGTCTATAATTCACCCCTCCACTTT
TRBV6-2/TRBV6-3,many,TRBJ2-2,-,CASSYWETGELFF,TGTGCCAGCAGTTACTGGGAAACCGGGGAGCTGTTTTTT
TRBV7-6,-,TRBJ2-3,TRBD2,CASSPNSGRVLRYF,TGTGCCAGCAGTCCCAATAGCGGGAGGGTTCTTCGGTATTTT
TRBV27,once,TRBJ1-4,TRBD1,CASSLGQGGGNEKLFF,TGTGCCAGCAGTTTAGGTCAGGGGGGCGGTAATGAAAAACTGTTTTTT
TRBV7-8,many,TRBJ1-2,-,CASSSRPGVGRAGYGYTF,TGTGCCAGCAGCTCCAGGCCCGGTGTGGGGCGGGCGGGCTATGGCTACACCTTC
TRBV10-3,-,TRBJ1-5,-,CAISQAVNQPQHF,TGTGCCATCAGTCAGGCGGTCAATCAGCCCCAGCATTTT
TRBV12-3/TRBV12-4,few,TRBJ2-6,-,CASSFAGRHSGANVLTF,TGTGCCAGCAGTTTCGCGGGACGGCACTCTGGGGCCAACGTCCTGACTTTC
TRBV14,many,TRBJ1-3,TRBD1,CASSPNIGQGARNTIYF,TGTGCCAGCAGCCCGAATATTGGACAGGGGGCGAGAAACACCATATATTTT
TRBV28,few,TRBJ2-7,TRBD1,CASSSGGTGKNEQYF,TGTGCCAGCAGTTCAGGGGGGACAGGGAAAAACGAGCAGTACTTC
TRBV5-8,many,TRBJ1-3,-,CASNLVQGGNTIYF,TGTGCCAGCAACTTGGTCCAGGGTGGAAACACCATATATTTT
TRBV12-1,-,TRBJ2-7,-,CASSHPDRLGSYEQYF,TGTGCCAGCAGCCACCCGGACAGGTTAGGCTCCTACGAGCAGTACTTC
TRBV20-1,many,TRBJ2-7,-,CSARQDPWAHEQYF,TGCAGTGCTAGACAGGACCCCTGGGCCCACGAGCAGTACTTC
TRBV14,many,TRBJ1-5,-,CASSQQTDPRNQPQHF,TGTGCCAGCAGCCAACAGACGGACCCCCGCAATCAGCCCCAGCATTTT
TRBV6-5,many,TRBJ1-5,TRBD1,CASSLSTGGNQPQHF,TGTGCCAGCAGCCTATCGACAGGGGGAAATCAGCCCCAGCATTTT
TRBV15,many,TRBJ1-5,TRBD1,CATSSTTGGPQPQHF,TGTGCCACCAGCAGTACAACAGGGGGCCCCCAGCCCCAGCATTTT
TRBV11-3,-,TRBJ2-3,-,CASSLARGVVSGDTQYF,TGTGCCAGCAGCTTAGCTCGGGGCGTCGTTAGTGGAGATACGCAGTATTTT
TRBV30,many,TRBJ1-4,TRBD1,CAWSPKTGGELFF,TGTGCCTGGAGTCCCAAGACAGGGGGGGAACTGTTTTTT
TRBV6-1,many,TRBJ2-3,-,CASLSSGGPDTQYF,TGTGCCAGCCTCTCAAGCGGAGGCCCAGATACGCAGTATTTT
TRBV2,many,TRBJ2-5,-,CASRGRGQQETQYF,TGTGCCAGCAGGGGCCGCGGACAGCAAGAGACCCAGTACTTC
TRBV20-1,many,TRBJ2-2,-,CSAIGQTGELFF,TGCAGTGCTATAGGACAAACCGGGGAGCTGTTTTTT
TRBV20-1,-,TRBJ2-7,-,CSVSGKGLTYEQYF,TGCAGTGTCAGTGGCAAGGGCCTTACCTACGAGCAGTACTTT
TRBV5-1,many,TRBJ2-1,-,CASSLRGEQFF,TGCGCCAGCAGCTTGAGGGGTGAGCAGTTCTTC
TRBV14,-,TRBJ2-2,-,CASSQDRAGELFF,TGTGCCAGCAGCCAAGATAGGGCGGGGGAGCTGTTTTTT
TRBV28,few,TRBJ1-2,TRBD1,CASSFLGFAGQGNYGYTF,TGTGCCAGCAGTTTCCTCGGATTTGCGGGACAGGGAAATTATGGCTACACCTTC
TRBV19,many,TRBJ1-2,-,CASGDYGYGYTF,TGTGCCAGTGGAGATTACGGCTATGGCTACACCTTC
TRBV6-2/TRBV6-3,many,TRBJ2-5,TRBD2,CASRNRGWLAGGDFQETQYF,TGTGCCAGCAGGAACCGGGGTTGGCTAGCGGGAGGAGATTTCCAAGAGACCCAGTACTTC
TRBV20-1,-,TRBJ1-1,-,CSAPRTRMNTEAFF,TGCAGTGCTCCCCGGACGAGAATGAACACTGAAGCTTTCTTT
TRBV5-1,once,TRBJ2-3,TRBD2,CASSSGLAGGMTDTQYF,TGCGCCAGCAGCTCCGGACTAGCGGGGGGTATGACAGATACGCAGTATTTT
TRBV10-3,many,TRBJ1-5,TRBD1,CAISERTGVQPQHF,TGTGCCATCAGTGAGAGGACAGGGGTTCAGCCCCAGCATTTT
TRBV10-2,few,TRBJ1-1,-,CASSQLREGVRAEAFF,TGCGCCAGCAGTCAGCTGCGGGAGGGGGTTAGGGCTGAAGCTTTCTTT
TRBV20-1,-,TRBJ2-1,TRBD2,CRIKGTRGISNEQFF,TGCAGGATCAAGGGGACTAGAGGCATTTCGAATGAGCAGTTCTTC
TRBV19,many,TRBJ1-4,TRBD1,CASSIVSTGSHEKLFF,TGTGCCAGTAGTATAGTCTCGACAGGGAGTCATGAAAAACTGTTTTTT
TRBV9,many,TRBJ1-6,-,CASSVGPRDYNSPLHF,TGTGCCAGCAGCGTAGGACCGCGCGACTATAATTCACCCCTCCACTTT
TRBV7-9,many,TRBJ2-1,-,CASSPGRSHNEQFF,TGTGCCAGCAGCCCCGGGCGGAGTCACAATGAGCAGTTCTTC
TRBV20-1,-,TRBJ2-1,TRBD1,CSVTKTGTESEQFF,TGCAGCGTGACAAAGACAGGGACCGAAAGTGAGCAGTTCTTC
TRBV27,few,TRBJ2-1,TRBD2,CASSRYSGGAYNEQFF,TGTGCCAGCAGCCGATATAGCGGGGGGGCTTATAATGAGCAGTTCTTC
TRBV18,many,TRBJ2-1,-,CASSPPNRQYNEQFF,TGTGCCAGCTCACCACCGAACCGACAATACAATGAGCAGTTCTTC
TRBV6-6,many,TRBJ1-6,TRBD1,CATLGQGNSPLHF,TGTGCCACCCTCGGACAGGGGAATTCACCCCTCCACTTT
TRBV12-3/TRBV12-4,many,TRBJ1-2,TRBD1,CASSPGTVTGYTF,TGTGCCAGCAGCCCAGGGACAGTTACTGGCTACACCTTC
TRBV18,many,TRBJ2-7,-,CASSVRQAEEQYF,TGTGCCAGCTCAGTTCGACAGGCTGAGGAGCAGTACTTC
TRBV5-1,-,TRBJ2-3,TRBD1,CASSFTRGPSDTQYF,TGCGCCAGCAGCTTCACGAGGGGGCCTTCAGATACGCAGTATTTT
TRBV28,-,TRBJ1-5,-,CASSPGSGSQPQHF,TGTGCCAGCAGTCCCGGAAGCGGTTCCCAGCCCCAGCATTTT
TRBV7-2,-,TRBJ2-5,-,CASTPDGGPETQYF,TGTGCCAGCACCCCCGACGGGGGTCCGGAGACCCAGTACTTC
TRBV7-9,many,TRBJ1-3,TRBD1,CASSSTDRAGDTIYF,TGTGCCAGCAGCTCTACCGACAGGGCTGGGGACACCATATATTTT
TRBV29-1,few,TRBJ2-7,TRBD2,CSVLREGRGLGGEQHF,TGCAGCGTTCTCCGGGAGGGACGGGGCCTGGGCGGCGAGCAGCACTTC
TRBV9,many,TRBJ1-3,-,CASSVGVLGSSGNTIYF,TGTGCCAGCAGCGTAGGGGTGTTGGGGAGCTCTGGAAACACCATATATTTT
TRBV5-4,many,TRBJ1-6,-,CASSAEGVGGYNSPLHF,TGTGCCAGCAGCGCTGAGGGGGTAGGTGGATATAATTCACCCCTCCACTTT
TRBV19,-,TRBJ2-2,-,CASSIGGWRTGELFF,TGTGCCAGTAGTATCGGAGGGTGGAGGACAGGGGAGCTGTTTTTT
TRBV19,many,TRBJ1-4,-,CASSISQGRKKLFF,TGTGCCAGTAGTATATCCCAGGGACGGAAAAAACTGTTTTTT
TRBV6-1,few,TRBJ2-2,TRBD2,CASSVFSGGASIGTGELFF,TGTGCCAGCAGTGTGTTTAGCGGGGGGGCTTCCATTGGCACCGGGGAGCTGTTTTTT
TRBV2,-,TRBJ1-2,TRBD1,CASSDGLGTVFGNTF,TGTGCCAGCAGTGATGGCCTCGGGACAGTCTTTGGAAACACCTTC
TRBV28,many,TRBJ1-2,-,CASSLGGPRGYTF,TGTGCCAGCAGTTTAGGCGGGCCTCGGGGCTACACCTTC
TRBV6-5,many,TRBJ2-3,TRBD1,CASTTGSTDTQYF,TGTGCCAGCACGACAGGGAGCACAGATACGCAGTATTTT